This TCR beta chain was identified during a study of T cells in localized non-small cell lung cancer. TCRdb's table, derived via immunoSEQ multiplex PCR, lists solely in-frame clones and lacks some. The table shows roughly 17,000 clones, with 75% to 90% occurring only once. Study-wide points: A denser population of T cells in blood accompanied longer overall survival. Uninvolved adjacent lung had more T cell clonality than any other tissue, topping tumor. Sequencing was restricted to one tumor region; therefore, heterogeneity remains possible. Appearing in adjacent lung were a median about 50 of the top 100 tumor clones.

This CDR3 is 14 amino acids long. V lost 2 bases and J 2 bases, leaving 10 bases between the germline ends. Germline V gives CDR1 MNHNY, CDR2 SVGAGI (reference sequence). A word on this clone: Its target is unknown.

This sequence originates from a male donor at least 60 years old with stage II squamous cell lung carcinoma. The specimen was peripheral blood, collected before any cancer treatment. The chain couples TRBV6-6 to TRBJ2-7, with unresolved D. CDR3 sequence: CASSYTERTYEQYF. Written as DNA, the CDR3 is TGTGCCAGCAGTTACACGGAGAGAACCTACGAGCAGTACTTC.